The rows below give T cell receptor beta chains drawn from one sample of a study of human T cells and chemical hapten exposure. TCRdb re-analysed the RACE reads in MiXCR, keeping a single row per CDR3 protein. The sample includes around 150,000 distinct CDR3 sequences, 14% of them seen just once. The material sequenced was whole blood, taken in connection with sensitization to the hapten diphenylcyclopropenone (DPC). The receptors were gathered from a woman in her twenties or thirties with alopecia areata. Some clones in this sample may be carry-over from other donors' samples. Both conserved end residues are part of each CDR3. D genes are given only for firm matches. Only part of the rows carry a size: once, few, many, or a class if the clone is expanded.

>TRBJ1-1|13|TRBV28|many|TRBD1
TGTGCCAGCAGTTCGACAGGGGTTGGGGGAGCTTTCTTT
CASSSTGVGGAFF
>TRBJ2-7|14|TRBV25-1|.|TRBD1
TGTGCCAGCAGTCTGACAGGGGGTGGGAGCGAGCAGTACTTC
CASSLTGGGSEQYF
>TRBJ2-2|16|TRBV3-1|many|TRBD2
TGTGCCAGCAGCCTAACAAGCGGGGGGTCCACCGGGGAGCTGTTTTTT
CASSLTSGGSTGELFF
>TRBJ1-1|14|TRBV28|once|.
TGTGCCAGCAACCCGGGCCGGGTTCTCACTGAAGCTTTCTTT
CASNPGRVLTEAFF
>TRBJ1-5|13|TRBV12-3/TRBV12-4|few|.
TGTGCCAGCAGACAGGGCCACAATCAGCCCCAGCATTTT
CASRQGHNQPQHF
>TRBJ1-3|16|TRBV9|.|.
TGTGCCAGCAGCGTAGGCGAGGGGGGTGTTGGAAACACCATATATTTT
CASSVGEGGVGNTIYF
>TRBJ2-7|13|TRBV9|few|TRBD1
TGTGCCAGCAGCGTTCAGGGGGCAGGGGAGCAGTACTTC
CASSVQGAGEQYF
>TRBJ2-7|15|TRBV28|many|.
TGTGCCAGCAGTTCATACTCGTTTCGAATTCCCGAGCAGTACTTC
CASSSYSFRIPEQYF
>TRBJ2-2|18|TRBV5-1|few|.
TGCGCCAGCAGCTCCTTTGCGCTAATGGGGGGCCGAACCGGGGAGCTGTTTTTT
CASSSFALMGGRTGELFF
>TRBJ2-2|13|TRBV25-1|many|.
TGTGCCAGCAGTCCCCTAGGGACCGGGGAGCTGTTTTTT
CASSPLGTGELFF
>TRBJ1-4|15|TRBV28|many|TRBD1
TGTGCCAGCAGTTCTACGGACAGGGGGCGGGAAAAACTGTTTTTT
CASSSTDRGREKLFF
>TRBJ2-4|15|TRBV6-2/TRBV6-3|many|.
TGTGCCAGCAGTAAAGCAGGGCAGGGCAAAAACATTCAGTACTTC
CASSKAGQGKNIQYF
>TRBJ2-2|16|TRBV2|.|TRBD1
TGTGCCAGCAGTTCCCGGGACAGGGGTAATACCGGGGAGCTGTTTTTT
CASSSRDRGNTGELFF
>TRBJ1-2|14|TRBV30|.|.
TGTGCCTGGCGGGGCCCCACAGGGATCTATGGCTACACCTTC
CAWRGPTGIYGYTF
>TRBJ1-5|14|TRBV12-3/TRBV12-4|.|.
TGTGCCAGCAGTTTTGGACAGAACAATCAGCCCCAGCATTTT
CASSFGQNNQPQHF
>TRBJ2-7|14|TRBV19|few|TRBD2
TGTGCCAGTAGTCTGGCCGGCGGGAGTCCCGAGCAGTACTTC
CASSLAGGSPEQYF
>TRBJ1-6|13|TRBV25-1|.|.
TGTGCCAGCAGTGAATGGGCCAAACCACCCCTCCACTTT
CASSEWAKPPLHF
>TRBJ1-2|13|TRBV7-9|.|TRBD1
TGTGCCAGCAGCTTAACAGGGGGCCATGGCTACACCTTC
CASSLTGGHGYTF
>TRBJ2-3|16|TRBV7-8|.|.
TGTGCCAGCAGCCTCCAAATGGACCGCTACACAGATACGCAGTATTTT
CASSLQMDRYTDTQYF
>TRBJ2-1|15|TRBV7-2|.|TRBD2
TGTGCCAGCAGCTTAATGTTCGGGGGGTCCAATGAGCAGTTCTTC
CASSLMFGGSNEQFF
>TRBJ2-5|12|TRBV29-1|many|.
TGCAGCGTCGCGGCCCGAGGACCCCCCCAGTACTTC
CSVAARGPPQYF
>TRBJ2-7|14|TRBV6-5|few|.
TGTGCCAGCAGCGGCACGGGGACGGGCTACGAGCAGTACTTC
CASSGTGTGYEQYF
>TRBJ2-6|16|TRBV6-6|few|.
TGTGCCAGCAGTTACGGGGGCCACCGGGGGGCCAACGTCCTGACTTTC
CASSYGGHRGANVLTF
>TRBJ2-7|13|TRBV29-1|many|TRBD2
TGCAGCGTTGTAGGCGGGAGTATCTACGAGCAGTACTTC
CSVVGGSIYEQYF
>TRBJ2-1|15|TRBV9|.|TRBD1
TGTGCCAGCAGCCCAAGACAGGGGGAGAGCAATGAGCAGTTCTTC
CASSPRQGESNEQFF
>TRBJ2-7|16|TRBV10-2|.|.
TGCGCCAGCAGTGAGTTTGGAGCGGCGAGCTCCTACGAGCAGTACTTC
CASSEFGAASSYEQYF
>TRBJ2-3|15|TRBV7-8|few|TRBD2
TGTGCCAGCAGCTTAAGCGGGGGGGCTTCAGATACGCAGTATTTT
CASSLSGGASDTQYF
>TRBJ2-7|15|TRBV11-2|many|TRBD2
TGTGCCAGCAGCTTAAGTAGCGGGGGCATCGACGAGCAGTACTTC
CASSLSSGGIDEQYF
>TRBJ2-1|16|TRBV5-4|.|.
TGTGCCAGCAGCCCCGAAACTGGCGGGTTATCCAATGAGCAGTTCTTC
CASSPETGGLSNEQFF
>TRBJ1-2|13|TRBV6-1|.|.
TGTGCCAGCACTACACAGGGATTCTTAGGCTACACCTTC
CASTTQGFLGYTF
>TRBJ2-7|16|TRBV27|few|TRBD1
TGTGCCAGCAGAAGGGGACAGGGCCTCGGCTCCTACGAGCAGTACTTC
CASRRGQGLGSYEQYF
>TRBJ2-5|15|TRBV29-1|few|TRBD1
TGCAGCGTTGATAATCCCAGGGGGCCACGAGAGACCCAGTACTTC
CSVDNPRGPRETQYF
>TRBJ2-7|15|TRBV3-1|.|.
TGTGCCAGCAGTTTAGGGCCATCCACTCAGTACGAGCAGTACTTC
CASSLGPSTQYEQYF